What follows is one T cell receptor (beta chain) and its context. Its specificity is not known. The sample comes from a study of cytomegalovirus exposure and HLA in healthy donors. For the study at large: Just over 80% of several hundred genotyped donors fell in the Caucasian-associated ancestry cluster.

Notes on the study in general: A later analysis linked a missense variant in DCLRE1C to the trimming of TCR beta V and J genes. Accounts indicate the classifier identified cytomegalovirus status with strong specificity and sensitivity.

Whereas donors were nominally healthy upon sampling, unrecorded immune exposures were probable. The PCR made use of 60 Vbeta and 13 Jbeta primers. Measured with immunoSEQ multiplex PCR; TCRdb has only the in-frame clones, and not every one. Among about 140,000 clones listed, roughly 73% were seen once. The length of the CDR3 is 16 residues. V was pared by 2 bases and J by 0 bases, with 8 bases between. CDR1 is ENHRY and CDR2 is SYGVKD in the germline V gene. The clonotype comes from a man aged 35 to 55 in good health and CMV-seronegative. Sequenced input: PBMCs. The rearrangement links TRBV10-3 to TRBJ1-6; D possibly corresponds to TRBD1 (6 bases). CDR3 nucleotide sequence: TGTGCCATCAGTGAGAGGGGGAGCTCCTATAATTCACCCCTCCACTTT. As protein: CAISERGSSYNSPLHF.